The 5 T cell receptor beta chains below come from one sample, sequenced in a study of CD8+ T cells in alopecia areata (dated by TCRdb to 2017 to 2018). The method behind the library was the immunoSEQ multiplex PCR assay. To provide template for TCR sequencing, every sample had RNA extracted and reverse transcribed into cDNA. Sourced from immuneACCESS, this table was stored by TCRdb with only in-frame sequences that have V and J called. A share of the clones is absent; for the studies checked, an unresolved V gene accounts for under half, and the remainder has no known explanation. This sample has 150,000 to 200,000 clones in its table, and under 80% of those were observed once. In total, the top ten clones hold about 1.3% of the sample. In light of the paper, this sample's treatment or condition label describes: oral pan-JAK inhibitor, 5-10 mg twice daily. The sequences come from CD4+ T cells sorted from blood, collected between weeks 47 and 50, from a patient treated with tofacitinib. The receptors were gathered from a human donor with alopecia areata.

The chain links TRBV25-1 to TRBJ1-2; 11 nucleotides align to TRBD1. The length of the CDR3 is 15 residues. V lost 4 bases to trimming and J lost 8 bases; unmatched junction nucleotides: 9. The germline V gene encodes CDR1 MGHDK and CDR2 SYGVNS. DNA of the CDR3: TGTGCCAGCAGTGGACCGGACAGGGGGCGAGTAGGCTACACCTTC. Amino acids: CASSGPDRGRVGYTF.

This clone was picked up a small number of times. The J gene is TRBJ2-5, the V gene TRBV2; tentatively, D is TRBD1 (5 bases). This CDR3 has 14 amino acids. In germline, CDR1 is SNHLY, CDR2 FYNNEI. Trimming removed 1 base at V and 4 bases at J, with 10 bases between. CDR3 nucleotides: TGTGCCAGCAGTGAAGACGGCAGGGCAGAGACCCAGTACTTC. As protein: CASSEDGRAETQYF.

This clone showed up just a few times. The CDR3 nucleotides are TGCAGCGTTGACCCCGCGCAAGAGACCCAGTACTTC. Protein sequence: CSVDPAQETQYF. The chain uses TRBV29-1 and TRBJ2-5; D remains unclear. Trimming removed 3 bases from V and 2 bases from J, with 7 bases in between. The length of the CDR3 is 12 residues. Germline V gives CDR1 SQVTM, CDR2 ANQGSEA.

V is TRBV2 and J is TRBJ2-2; D is perhaps TRBD1 (6 bases). This CDR3 contains 14 residues. Trimming removed 7 bases at V and 2 bases at J, with 11 bases between. Germline V lookup: CDR1 SNHLY, CDR2 FYNNEI. The CDR3 here is CASNVQGNTGELFF. DNA for the CDR3: TGTGCCAGCAACGTACAGGGTAACACCGGGGAGCTGTTTTTT.

The chain employs TRBV4-2 and TRBJ1-6; D is possibly TRBD1 (5 bases). V was pared by 0 bases and J by 10 bases, with 13 bases between. The CDR3 runs to 15 residues. CDR1 and CDR2 from the germline V gene are LGHNA and YNFKEQ. The CDR3 region is CASSQENTGGSPLHF. CDR3 DNA: TGTGCCAGCAGCCAAGAGAATACAGGCGGGTCACCCCTCCACTTT.